The text below deals with one T cell receptor (beta chain). Profiled with immunoSEQ multiplex PCR; TCRdb holds only in-frame clones, not every one. Among some 120,000 clones listed, roughly three quarters were seen once. The CDR3 length is 15 residues. Per the germline V gene, CDR1 is MNHEY and CDR2 is SMNVEV (reference sequence). J gave up 6 bases and V 3 bases, and 6 bases lay outside the gene matches. This specimen belongs to a study of blood T cell repertoires in COVID-19. The overall study: The cDNA or gDNA used as material had been derived from T cells, B-cell-depleted T cells, or PBMCs.

This TCR was recovered from a man older than 75 with acute or convalescent COVID-19. Material: peripheral blood. The V gene is TRBV27, the J gene TRBJ2-2; 8 bases match TRBD2. As DNA, the CDR3 is TGTGCCAGCAGTTTCGGGGGGGGGCTCGCCGGGGAGCTGTTTTTT. This translates into CASSFGGGLAGELFF.